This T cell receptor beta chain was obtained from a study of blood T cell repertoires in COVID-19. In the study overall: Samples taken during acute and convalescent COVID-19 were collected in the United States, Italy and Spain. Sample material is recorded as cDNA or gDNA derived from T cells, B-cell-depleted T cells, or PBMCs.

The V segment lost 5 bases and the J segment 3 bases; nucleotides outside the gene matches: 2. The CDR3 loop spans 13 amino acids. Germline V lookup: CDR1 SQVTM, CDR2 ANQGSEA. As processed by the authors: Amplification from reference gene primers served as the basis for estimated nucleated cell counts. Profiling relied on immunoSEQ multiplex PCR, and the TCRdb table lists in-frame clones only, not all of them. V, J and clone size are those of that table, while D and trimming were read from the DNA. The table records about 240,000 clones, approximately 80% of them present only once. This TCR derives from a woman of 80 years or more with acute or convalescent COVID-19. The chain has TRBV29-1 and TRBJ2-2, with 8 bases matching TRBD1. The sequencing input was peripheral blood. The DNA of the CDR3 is TGCAGCGTTCAGGACAGGGACACCGGGGAGCTGTTTTTT. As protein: CSVQDRDTGELFF.